The clone carrying this TCR beta chain was seen just once. There are 15 residues in the CDR3. Trimming shortened V by 6 bases and J by 3 bases, and 18 bases separated the two germline ends. Germline V gene data show CDR1 as MNHNY and CDR2 as SVGAGI (reference sequence). The data were obtained in a study of blood T cell repertoires in COVID-19. Study-level background: The United States, Italy and Spain were the sources of the acute and convalescent COVID-19 samples. From T cells, B-cell-depleted T cells, or PBMCs came the material, which was cDNA or gDNA.

Original processing notes: Using reference gene primer amplification, nucleated cell counts were estimated. Clones were sequenced by immunoSEQ multiplex PCR, and TCRdb holds only the in-frame ones, with some missing. V and J calls and clone size are as listed in that table; D and trimming were resolved from the DNA. The table has around 460,000 clones, around 90% seen once. The source material was peripheral blood. The sequence was obtained from a man between 18 and 29 years old with COVID-19, enrolled during active disease. This sequence joins TRBV6-6 and TRBJ2-7; TRBD2 might be the D (6 bases). CDR3 nucleotide sequence: TGTGCCAGCAGCTCCTGGGACTTTCCTCACTACGAGCAGTACTTC. It encodes CASSSWDFPHYEQYF.